The rows below give T cell receptor beta chains drawn from one sample of a study of T cell responses to AZD1222 COVID-19 vaccine. Profiling relied on immunoSEQ multiplex PCR, and the TCRdb table lists in-frame clones only, not all of them. The sample lists some 120,000 clones; roughly 89% were seen once. The sequencing used peripheral blood, collected on day 0 of AZD1222 vaccination. The receptor set was obtained from an adult in good health. CDR3s include the opening cysteine and the closing phenylalanine or tryptophan. Each record gives: J gene, V gene, CDR3 protein.

J gene: TRBJ2-2
V gene: TRBV7-3
CDR3 protein: CASSLAGSTGELFF

J gene: TRBJ1-1
V gene: TRBV6-5
CDR3 protein: CASSYSIFGSNEAFF

J gene: TRBJ1-6
V gene: TRBV7-2
CDR3 protein: CASSFQTRGGNSPLHF

J gene: TRBJ1-2
V gene: TRBV28
CDR3 protein: CASSLFIQDYGYTF

J gene: TRBJ1-5
V gene: TRBV4-1
CDR3 protein: CASSHQDRGNQPQHF

J gene: TRBJ2-1
V gene: TRBV7-3
CDR3 protein: CASSQLSGSSYNEQFF

J gene: TRBJ1-6
V gene: TRBV7-2
CDR3 protein: CASSLTRERSPLHF

J gene: TRBJ1-5
V gene: TRBV10-3
CDR3 protein: CATDWGGGRSNQPQHF

J gene: TRBJ2-7
V gene: TRBV29-1
CDR3 protein: CSVPGTRTYEQYF

J gene: TRBJ1-4
V gene: TRBV27
CDR3 protein: CASRGGGFSNEKLFF

J gene: TRBJ2-2
V gene: TRBV7-2
CDR3 protein: CASSLGLGGERNTGELFF

J gene: TRBJ1-4
V gene: TRBV30
CDR3 protein: CACTQGGLATNEKLFF

J gene: TRBJ1-3
V gene: TRBV28
CDR3 protein: CASSLYRGSGNTIYF

J gene: TRBJ2-2
V gene: TRBV12-3/TRBV12-4
CDR3 protein: CASSPGGTGELFF

J gene: TRBJ2-7
V gene: TRBV30
CDR3 protein: CAWSGQGAGEQYF

J gene: TRBJ2-6
V gene: TRBV19
CDR3 protein: CASSRRIGSGANVLTF

J gene: TRBJ1-5
V gene: TRBV6-5
CDR3 protein: CASSYSQGATQPQHF

J gene: TRBJ1-2
V gene: TRBV10-3
CDR3 protein: CAISGGSAGRSYGYTF

J gene: TRBJ2-7
V gene: TRBV18
CDR3 protein: CASSPQAPRASYEQYF

J gene: TRBJ1-2
V gene: TRBV5-4
CDR3 protein: CASSLGGQLNYGYTF

J gene: TRBJ1-5
V gene: TRBV5-1
CDR3 protein: CASSSIRGQGNQPQHF

J gene: TRBJ2-1
V gene: TRBV5-3
CDR3 protein: CARSWPGVYNEQFF

J gene: TRBJ1-2
V gene: TRBV6-5
CDR3 protein: CASSYSQGYGYTF